This T cell receptor (beta chain) was recorded in a study of T cell repertoires in cytomegalovirus infection. About the research overall: Use of recently identified HLA-C-restricted and well-studied HLA-B-restricted CMV epitopes was part of the study. Evidence of both CMV infection and a matching HLA type came from public TCR beta signatures. Whole-study results and caveats: There were HLA-C-restricted CMV-specific TCR beta clonotypes dominating the ex vivo response.

The CDR3 totals 16 residues. Trimming took off 1 base at V and 3 bases at J, with 15 bases between the two ends. Germline assignment: CDR1 SQVTM and CDR2 ANQGSEA. TCRdb analysed the reads with MiXCR anew, one entry per CDR3 protein. The sample has roughly 990,000 distinct CDR3 sequences, around 31% seen once; the top ten hold 11% to 15%. Notes on this clonotype: Its antigen is not known.

The rearrangement joins TRBV29-1 to TRBJ2-2, with D possibly being TRBD1 (6 bases). Sample: cultured CD8+ T cells from PBMCs, taken from culture after CMV antigen stimulation. This TCR came from a human donor in good health (CMV status not recorded). Some clones in this sample may be carry-over from other donors' samples. The CDR3 here is CSVEGRGRGDTGELFF. The CDR3 nucleotides read TGCAGCGTTGAAGGCAGGGGCCGAGGAGACACCGGGGAGCTGTTTTTT.